This is a list of T cell receptor beta chains from one sample in a study of blood T cell repertoires in COVID-19. The method was immunoSEQ multiplex PCR; TCRdb's version includes in-frame clones alone and lacks a portion of them. The sample consists of some 460,000 clones, roughly 87% of them appearing once. What was sequenced was PBMCs or T cells enriched from blood (not recorded which). These receptors all stem from a woman aged 18-29 years who had recovered from COVID-19. Each CDR3 is given with its conserved first and last residue. The D gene is left open where the match is weak. Not every row has a clone size; where given, it reads once, few, many or a size class.

DNA	CDR3	V	J	size	D
TGTGCCAGCAGCACGAAAACAGGGGGCGCGGGGACGCAGTATTTT	CASSTKTGGAGTQYF	TRBV7-9	TRBJ2-3	.	TRBD1
TGCGCCAGCAGCTTTGGGGACAGGGTGGTTTCACCCCTCCACTTT	CASSFGDRVVSPLHF	TRBV5-1	TRBJ1-6	few	TRBD1
TGCGCCAGCAGCTTGATGGGGACTAGCACAGATACGCAGTATTTT	CASSLMGTSTDTQYF	TRBV5-1	TRBJ2-3	.	.
TGTGCCAGCAGCCGGGACAGGGAGACTGAAGCTTTCTTT	CASSRDRETEAFF	TRBV5-8	TRBJ1-1	once	TRBD1
TGTGCCAGCAGCCCCCCGGGTCGGGACACTGAAGCTTTCTTT	CASSPPGRDTEAFF	TRBV7-2	TRBJ1-1	few	.
TGCGCCAGCAGCCGTGACAGTTCCCAAGAGACCCAGTACTTC	CASSRDSSQETQYF	TRBV5-1	TRBJ2-5	.	.
TGTGCCACCAGTGCGTCGGCAGGATATGGCTACACCTTC	CATSASAGYGYTF	TRBV24-1	TRBJ1-2	.	.
TGCGCCAGCTTTGGCTACACCGGGGAGCTGTTTTTT	CASFGYTGELFF	TRBV10-2	TRBJ2-2	.	.
TGTGCCAGCAGCTTAGGGACAGGGGCGAATGAAGCTTTCTTT	CASSLGTGANEAFF	TRBV11-3	TRBJ1-1	once	TRBD1
TGTGCCAGCAGCTTGGGGGACAGGGAATTTTACGAGCAGTACTTC	CASSLGDREFYEQYF	TRBV5-5	TRBJ2-7	.	TRBD1
TGTGCCAGTAGTATGAGGAGCGGGAATGAAAAACTGTTTTTT	CASSMRSGNEKLFF	TRBV19	TRBJ1-4	.	.
TGCGCCAGCAGCCAAGGATTGGGGGGACCTAATGAAAAACTGTTTTTT	CASSQGLGGPNEKLFF	TRBV4-1	TRBJ1-4	few	.
TGTGCCACCAGTGATGCCGAGTTTAGTGGCTACACCTTC	CATSDAEFSGYTF	TRBV24-1	TRBJ1-2	.	.
TGTGCCAGTAGTTTAGCAGGTACTGGAAACACCATATATTTT	CASSLAGTGNTIYF	TRBV19	TRBJ1-3	once	.
TGCGCCAGCAGCTCGGGACAGGGGAAATACGAGCAGTACTTC	CASSSGQGKYEQYF	TRBV5-1	TRBJ2-7	.	TRBD1
TGCGCCAGCAGTGAGTTAACAGGGGCCAATCAGCCCCAGCATTTT	CASSELTGANQPQHF	TRBV10-2	TRBJ1-5	.	TRBD1
TGTGCCTGGAGCCATACAGGGATGCTGTTTTTT	CAWSHTGMLFF	TRBV30	TRBJ1-4	.	.
TGTGCCAGCCGGGAGAAGGACGCGTGGTCCCATGAGCAGTTCTTC	CASREKDAWSHEQFF	TRBV2	TRBJ2-1	.	.
TGTGCCAGCAGCCAGTCCACAGGGTCAGAAAAACTGTTTTTT	CASSQSTGSEKLFF	TRBV7-9	TRBJ1-4	.	.
TGTGCCAGCATTAGACAGGGGGCTATCGGGGAGCTGTTTTTT	CASIRQGAIGELFF	TRBV6-5	TRBJ2-2	few	TRBD1
TGTGCCAGCAGTTTACACAGGTTCTATGGCTACACCTTC	CASSLHRFYGYTF	TRBV28	TRBJ1-2	.	.
TGTGCCAGCAAGGAGGGCAGCTCCTACGAGCAGTACTTC	CASKEGSSYEQYF	TRBV6-5	TRBJ2-7	.	.
TGCAGTGCAGACAGGGGAAACACCATATATTTT	CSADRGNTIYF	TRBV20-1	TRBJ1-3	.	.
TGTGCCAGCAGTTTATACCGAGACAGGGATCAGCCCCAGCATTTT	CASSLYRDRDQPQHF	TRBV27	TRBJ1-5	.	TRBD1
TGTGCCAGCAGTACTGGACAGGGGGGTGAGCAGTACTTC	CASSTGQGGEQYF	TRBV2	TRBJ2-7	.	TRBD1
TGTGCCAGCAGCCCCCGGACTAGGGGTAATTCACCCCTCCACTTT	CASSPRTRGNSPLHF	TRBV7-9	TRBJ1-6	.	.
TGTGCCACCCAGGGGGCCGGGTACGAGCAGTACTTC	CATQGAGYEQYF	TRBV6-6	TRBJ2-7	.	TRBD1
TGTGCCAGCAGCGCTACAGGGGGCACTCTCACCTTC	CASSATGGTLTF	TRBV2	TRBJ1-2	.	TRBD1
TGTGCCAGCAGCCAACAATATGCCCAGGGGGCTTCACCCCTCCACTTT	CASSQQYAQGASPLHF	TRBV3-1/TRBV3-2	TRBJ1-6	.	TRBD1
TGTGCCTGCCGGACAGGGGCCACAGATACGCAGTATTTT	CACRTGATDTQYF	TRBV30	TRBJ2-3	.	TRBD1